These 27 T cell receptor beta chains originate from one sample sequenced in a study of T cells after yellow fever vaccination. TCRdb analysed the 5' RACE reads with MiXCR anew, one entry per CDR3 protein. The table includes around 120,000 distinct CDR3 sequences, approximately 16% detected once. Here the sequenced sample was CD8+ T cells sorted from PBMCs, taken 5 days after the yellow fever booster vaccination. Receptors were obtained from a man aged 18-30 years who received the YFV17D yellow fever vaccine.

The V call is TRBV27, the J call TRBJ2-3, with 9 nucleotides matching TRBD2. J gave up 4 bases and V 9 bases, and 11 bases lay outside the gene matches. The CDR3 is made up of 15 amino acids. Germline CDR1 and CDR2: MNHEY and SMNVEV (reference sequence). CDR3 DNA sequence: TGTGCCAGTAGCGGGGGCGCCACCATCTCAGATACGCAGTATTTT. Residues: CASSGGATISDTQYF.

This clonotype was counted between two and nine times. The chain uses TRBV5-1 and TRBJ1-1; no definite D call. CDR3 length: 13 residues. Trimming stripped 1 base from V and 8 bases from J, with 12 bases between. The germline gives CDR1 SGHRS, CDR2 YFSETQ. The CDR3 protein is CASSLTARSEAFF. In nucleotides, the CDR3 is TGCGCCAGCAGCTTGACAGCGCGATCGGAAGCTTTCTTT.

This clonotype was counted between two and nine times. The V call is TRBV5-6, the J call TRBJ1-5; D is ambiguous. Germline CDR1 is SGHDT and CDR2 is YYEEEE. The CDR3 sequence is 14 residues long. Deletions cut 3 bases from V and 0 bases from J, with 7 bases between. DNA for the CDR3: TGTGCCAGCAGCTCCCGCGATAGCAATCAGCCCCAGCATTTT. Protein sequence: CASSSRDSNQPQHF.

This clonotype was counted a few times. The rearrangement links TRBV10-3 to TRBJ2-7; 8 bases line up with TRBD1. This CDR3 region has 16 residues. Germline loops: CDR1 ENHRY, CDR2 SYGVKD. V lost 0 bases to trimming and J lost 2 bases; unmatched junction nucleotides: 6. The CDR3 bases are TGTGCCATCAGTGAGTCCGGGACAGGAGCAACCTACGAGCAGTACTTC. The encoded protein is CAISESGTGATYEQYF.

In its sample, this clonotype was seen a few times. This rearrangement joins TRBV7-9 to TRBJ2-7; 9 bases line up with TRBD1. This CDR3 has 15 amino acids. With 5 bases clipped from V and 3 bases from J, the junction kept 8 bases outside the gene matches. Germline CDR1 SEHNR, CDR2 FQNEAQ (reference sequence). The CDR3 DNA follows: TGTGCCAGCAGCCCCCGGACAGGGGATGTCTACGAGCAGTACGTC. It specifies CASSPRTGDVYEQYV.

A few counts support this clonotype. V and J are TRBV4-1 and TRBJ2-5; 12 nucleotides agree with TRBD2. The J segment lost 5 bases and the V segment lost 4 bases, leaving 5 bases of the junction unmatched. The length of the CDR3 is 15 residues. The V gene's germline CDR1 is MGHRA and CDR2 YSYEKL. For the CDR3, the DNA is TGCGCCAGCAGCCCTCCGACTAGCGGGGGTGAGACCCAGTACTTC. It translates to CASSPPTSGGETQYF.

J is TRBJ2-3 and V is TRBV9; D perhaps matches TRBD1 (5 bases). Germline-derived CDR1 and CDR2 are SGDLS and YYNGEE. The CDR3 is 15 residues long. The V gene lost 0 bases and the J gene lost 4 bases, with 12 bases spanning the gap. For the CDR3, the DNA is TGTGCCAGCAGCGTAGAGGGGTTCTACGCAGATACGCAGTATTTT. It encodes CASSVEGFYADTQYF. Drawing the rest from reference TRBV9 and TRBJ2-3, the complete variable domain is DSGVTQTPKHLITATGQRVTLRCSPRSGDLSVYWYQQSLDQGLQFLIQYYNGEERAKGNILERFSAQQFPDLHSELNLSSLELGDSALYFCASSVEGFYADTQYFGPGTRLTVL.

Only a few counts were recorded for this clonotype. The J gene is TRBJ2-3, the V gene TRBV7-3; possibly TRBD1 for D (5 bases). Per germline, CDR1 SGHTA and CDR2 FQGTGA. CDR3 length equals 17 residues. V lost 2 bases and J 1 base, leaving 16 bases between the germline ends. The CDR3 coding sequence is TGTGCCAGCAGCTTATTGGGTGGGGCTCTCGGCACAGATACGCAGTATTTT. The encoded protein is CASSLLGGALGTDTQYF.

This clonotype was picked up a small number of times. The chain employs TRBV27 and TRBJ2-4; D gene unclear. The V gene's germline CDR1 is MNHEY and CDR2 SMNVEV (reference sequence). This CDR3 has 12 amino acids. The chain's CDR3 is CAPTRGSDIQYF. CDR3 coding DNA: TGTGCACCTACGCGCGGTTCGGACATTCAGTACTTC.

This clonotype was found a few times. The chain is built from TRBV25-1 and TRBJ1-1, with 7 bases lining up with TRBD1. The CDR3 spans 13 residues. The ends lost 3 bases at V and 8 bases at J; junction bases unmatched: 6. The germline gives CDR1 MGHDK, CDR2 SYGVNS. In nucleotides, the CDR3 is TGTGCCAGCAGTGACGACAGGGTAGAAGAAGCTTTCTTT. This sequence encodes CASSDDRVEEAFF.

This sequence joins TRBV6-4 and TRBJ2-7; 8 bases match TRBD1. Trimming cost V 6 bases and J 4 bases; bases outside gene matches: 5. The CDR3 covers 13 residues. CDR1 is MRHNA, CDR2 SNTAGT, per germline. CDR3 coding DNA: TGTGCCAGCAGGCGACAGGGGTTATACGAGCAGTACGTC. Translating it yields CASRRQGLYEQYV.

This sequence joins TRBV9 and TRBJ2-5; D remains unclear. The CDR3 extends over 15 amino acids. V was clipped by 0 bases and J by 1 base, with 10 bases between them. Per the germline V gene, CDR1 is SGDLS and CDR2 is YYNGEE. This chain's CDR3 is CASSVAGSLQETQYF. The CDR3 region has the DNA TGTGCCAGCAGCGTAGCTGGCAGCCTCCAAGAGACCCAGTACTTC.

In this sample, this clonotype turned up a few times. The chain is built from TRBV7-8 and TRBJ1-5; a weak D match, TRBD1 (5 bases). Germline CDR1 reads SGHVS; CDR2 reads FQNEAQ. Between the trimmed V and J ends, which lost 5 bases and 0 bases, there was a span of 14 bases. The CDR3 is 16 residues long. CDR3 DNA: TGTGCCAGCAGCGCCCAGGTCAGGGTTAGCAATCAGCCCCAGCATTTT. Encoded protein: CASSAQVRVSNQPQHF.

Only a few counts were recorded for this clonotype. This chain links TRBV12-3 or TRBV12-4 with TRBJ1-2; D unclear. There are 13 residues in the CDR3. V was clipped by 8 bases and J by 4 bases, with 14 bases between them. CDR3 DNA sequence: TGTGCCAGCCACGACGGCCCACTCTATGGCTACACCTTC. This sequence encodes CASHDGPLYGYTF.

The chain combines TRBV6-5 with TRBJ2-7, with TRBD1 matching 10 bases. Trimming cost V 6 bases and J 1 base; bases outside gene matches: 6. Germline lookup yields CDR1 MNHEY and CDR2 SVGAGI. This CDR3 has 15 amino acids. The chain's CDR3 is CASRPDRGQSYEQYF. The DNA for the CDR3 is TGTGCCAGCAGACCCGACAGGGGGCAGTCCTACGAGCAGTACTTC.

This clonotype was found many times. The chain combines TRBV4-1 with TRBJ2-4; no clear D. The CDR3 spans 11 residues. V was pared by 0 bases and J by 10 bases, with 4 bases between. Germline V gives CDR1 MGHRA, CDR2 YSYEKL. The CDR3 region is CASSQELIQYF. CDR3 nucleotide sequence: TGCGCCAGCAGCCAAGAATTGATTCAGTACTTC.

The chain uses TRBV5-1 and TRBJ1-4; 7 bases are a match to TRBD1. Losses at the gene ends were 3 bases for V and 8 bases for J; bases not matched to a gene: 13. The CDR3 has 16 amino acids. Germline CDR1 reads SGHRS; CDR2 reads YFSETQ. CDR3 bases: TGCGCCAGCAGCTACCGCGCCAGGGGGGGATACGAAAAACTGTTTTTT. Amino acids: CASSYRARGGYEKLFF.

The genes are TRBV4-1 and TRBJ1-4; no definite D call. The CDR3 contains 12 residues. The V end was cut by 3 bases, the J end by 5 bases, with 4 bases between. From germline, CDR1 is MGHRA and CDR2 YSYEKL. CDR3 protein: CASSQQNEKLFF. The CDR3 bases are TGCGCCAGCAGCCAGCAGAATGAAAAACTGTTTTTT.

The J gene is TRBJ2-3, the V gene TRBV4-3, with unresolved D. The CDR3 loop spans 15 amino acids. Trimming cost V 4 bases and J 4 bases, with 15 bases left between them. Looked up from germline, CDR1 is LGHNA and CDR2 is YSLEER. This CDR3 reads CASSRGPNQPDTQYF. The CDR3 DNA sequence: TGCGCCAGCAGCCGAGGCCCTAATCAGCCAGATACGCAGTATTTT.

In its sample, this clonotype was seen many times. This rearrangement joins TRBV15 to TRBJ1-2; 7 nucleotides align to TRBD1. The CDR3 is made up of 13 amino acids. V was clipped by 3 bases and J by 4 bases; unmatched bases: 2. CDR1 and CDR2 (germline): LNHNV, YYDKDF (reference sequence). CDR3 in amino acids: CATSRGQTYGYTF. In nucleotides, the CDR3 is TGTGCCACCAGCAGGGGACAGACCTATGGCTACACCTTC.

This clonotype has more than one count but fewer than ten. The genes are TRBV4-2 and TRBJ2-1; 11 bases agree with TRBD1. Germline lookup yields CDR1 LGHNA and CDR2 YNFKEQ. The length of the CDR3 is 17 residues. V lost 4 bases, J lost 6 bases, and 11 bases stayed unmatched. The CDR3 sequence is CASSLHSQGTGGNEQFF. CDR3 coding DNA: TGTGCCAGCAGCCTACATTCCCAGGGGACAGGGGGCAATGAGCAGTTCTTC.

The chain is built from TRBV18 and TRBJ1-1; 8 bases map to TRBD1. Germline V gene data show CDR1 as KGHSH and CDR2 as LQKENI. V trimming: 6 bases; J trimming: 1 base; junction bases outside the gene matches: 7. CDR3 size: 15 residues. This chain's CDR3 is CASSKSDRANTEAFF. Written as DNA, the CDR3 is TGTGCCAGCTCCAAATCGGACAGGGCGAACACTGAAGCTTTCTTT.

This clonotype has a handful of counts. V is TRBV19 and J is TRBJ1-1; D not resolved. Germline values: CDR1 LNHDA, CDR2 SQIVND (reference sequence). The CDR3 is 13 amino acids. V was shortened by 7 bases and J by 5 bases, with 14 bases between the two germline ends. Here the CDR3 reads CASNPRLWTEAFF. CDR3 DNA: TGTGCCAGTAACCCGAGACTGTGGACTGAAGCTTTCTTT.

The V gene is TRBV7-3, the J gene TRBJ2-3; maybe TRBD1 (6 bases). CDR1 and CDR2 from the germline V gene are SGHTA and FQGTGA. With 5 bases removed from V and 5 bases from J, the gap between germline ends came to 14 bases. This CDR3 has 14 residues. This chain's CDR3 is CASSDEGVEDTQYF. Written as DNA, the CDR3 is TGTGCCAGCAGCGACGAGGGGGTTGAAGATACGCAGTATTTT.

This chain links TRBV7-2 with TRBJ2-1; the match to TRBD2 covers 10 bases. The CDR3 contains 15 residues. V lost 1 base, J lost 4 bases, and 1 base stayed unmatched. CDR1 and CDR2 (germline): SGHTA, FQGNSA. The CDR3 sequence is CASSLGAGGYNEQFF. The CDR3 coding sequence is TGTGCCAGCAGCTTAGGAGCGGGGGGGTACAATGAGCAGTTCTTC. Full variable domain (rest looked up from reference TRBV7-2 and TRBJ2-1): GAGVSQSPSNKVTEKGKDVELRCDPISGHTALYWYRQSLGQGLEFLIYFQGNSAPDKSGLPSDRFSAERTGGSVSTLTIQRTQQEDSAVYLCASSLGAGGYNEQFFGPGTRLTVL.

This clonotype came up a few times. The CDR3 nucleotides are TGTGCCAGCATGGGGACACCCTACGAGCAGTACGTC. Its protein is CASMGTPYEQYV. This chain joins TRBV27 and TRBJ2-7, with D perhaps TRBD1 (6 bases). The CDR3 spans 12 residues. From germline, CDR1 is MNHEY and CDR2 SMNVEV (reference sequence). Trimming stripped 7 bases from V and 2 bases from J, with 9 bases between.

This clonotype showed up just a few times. The CDR3 sequence is CASSYPSGTEAFF. The CDR3 DNA follows: TGTGCCAGCAGTTACCCCTCGGGGACTGAAGCTTTCTTT. The chain has TRBV6-5 and TRBJ1-1, with D unresolved. CDR3 length: 13 residues. The V and J ends lost 2 bases and 5 bases respectively, with 9 bases between them. CDR1 and CDR2 (germline): MNHEY, SVGAGI.